The subject of this entry is one T cell receptor (beta chain). Its antigen is as yet unknown. The data were obtained in a study of cytomegalovirus exposure and HLA in healthy donors. Overall study context: There were nearly 120 million unique TCR beta sequences, drawn from approximately 190 million T cells, in an earlier analysis. Study results and limitations: Previously analyzed data showed that most TCR beta V segments were productive at a frequency of about 90% or about 30%.

60 Vbeta and 13 Jbeta primers were used in PCR. This table comes from immunoSEQ multiplex PCR, and its TCRdb copy is limited to in-frame clones, with some not included. The sample has about 140,000 clones; roughly 80% are singletons. Trimming removed 6 bases from V and 3 bases from J, with 11 bases in between. The CDR3 spans 13 residues. Germline CDR1 SNHLY, CDR2 FYNNEI. The sample comprised PBMCs. The sequence derives from a man aged 40-49 years in good health and CMV-seropositive. The rearrangement uses TRBV2 and TRBJ2-5, with D maybe TRBD1 (5 bases). The CDR3, as DNA: TGTGCCAGCAGCCGCAGCAGGGAAGAGACCCAGTACTTC. Translated: CASSRSREETQYF.